This is a list of T cell receptor beta chains from one sample in a study of blood T cell repertoires in COVID-19. The protocol was immunoSEQ multiplex PCR, while the TCRdb copy is restricted to in-frame clones and leaves out a portion. The table has around 220,000 clones, almost 90% seen once. The material sequenced was PBMCs or T cells enriched from blood (not recorded which). These receptors all stem from a woman between 50 and 59 years old with acute COVID-19. Both conserved end residues are part of each CDR3. A D gene is named only where the DNA matches it firmly. Only some rows state a clone size, as once, few, many or a class for expanded clones.

v_call	clone_size	j_call	d_call	cdr3_aa	cdr3_nt
TRBV9	few	TRBJ2-7	TRBD2	CASSDGTSGPYEQYF	TGTGCCAGCAGCGACGGGACTAGCGGTCCCTACGAGCAGTACTTC
TRBV11-2	.	TRBJ1-1	.	CASSLRGGNTEAFF	TGTGCCAGCAGCTTACGGGGGGGGAACACTGAAGCTTTCTTT
TRBV30	.	TRBJ2-7	TRBD2	CAWSPGLAGEQYF	TGTGCCTGGAGCCCCGGACTAGCGGGCGAGCAGTACTTC
TRBV2	few	TRBJ1-2	.	CASSERGADYGYTF	TGTGCCAGCAGTGAAAGGGGCGCCGACTATGGCTACACCTTC
TRBV28	.	TRBJ1-3	TRBD1	CASSLDRVGNTIYF	TGTGCCAGCAGTCTAGACAGGGTCGGAAACACCATATATTTT
TRBV11-1	.	TRBJ2-3	.	CASSVRDTQYF	TGTGCCAGCAGCGTCAGAGATACGCAGTATTTT
TRBV27	once	TRBJ2-2	.	CASSLVVGGLTQNTGELFF	TGTGCCAGCAGTTTAGTGGTCGGGGGGCTCACTCAGAACACCGGGGAGCTGTTTTTT
TRBV19	.	TRBJ2-2	TRBD1	CASSKTGQGNTGELFF	TGTGCCAGTAGTAAGACGGGACAGGGAAACACCGGGGAGCTGTTTTTT
TRBV19	.	TRBJ2-1	TRBD1	CASSRTGGRSYNEQFF	TGTGCCAGTAGTAGGACAGGGGGCCGGTCCTACAATGAGCAGTTCTTC
TRBV27	.	TRBJ2-2	TRBD2	CASRLAGGPGTGELFF	TGTGCCAGCAGACTAGCGGGAGGGCCTGGCACCGGGGAGCTGTTTTTT
TRBV11-3	.	TRBJ2-4	TRBD1	CASSLDRENQNIQYF	TGTGCCAGCAGCTTGGACAGGGAGAACCAAAACATTCAGTACTTC
TRBV18	.	TRBJ2-1	TRBD2	CASSPSGGRARNEQFF	TGTGCCAGCTCACCGTCGGGCGGGAGGGCCCGCAATGAGCAGTTCTTC
TRBV14	.	TRBJ2-2	TRBD2	CASSQIPGRARTGELFF	TGTGCCAGCAGCCAGATACCAGGGAGGGCAAGGACCGGGGAGCTGTTTTTT
TRBV7-3	.	TRBJ2-7	.	CASSLTLGVNYEQYF	TGTGCCAGCAGCTTAACGTTGGGAGTTAACTACGAGCAGTACTTC
TRBV4-1	.	TRBJ1-3	TRBD1	CASSQATGTGGAHSGNTIYF	TGCGCCAGCAGCCAAGCCACCGGGACAGGGGGCGCCCACTCTGGAAACACCATATATTTT
TRBV10-1	.	TRBJ1-4	TRBD1	CATPRGRANEKLFF	TGCGCCACCCCCAGGGGGCGAGCTAATGAAAAACTGTTTTTT
TRBV19	.	TRBJ2-7	TRBD1	CASSAAGGEGSYEQYF	TGTGCCAGTAGTGCCGCAGGGGGCGAGGGGTCCTACGAGCAGTACTTC
TRBV7-2	.	TRBJ2-3	.	CASSLASGRDTQYF	TGTGCCAGCAGCTTGGCATCCGGGAGAGATACGCAGTATTTT
TRBV28	.	TRBJ2-5	TRBD2	CASISGLAVQDGETQYF	TGTGCCAGCATTTCGGGACTAGCGGTTCAAGATGGGGAGACCCAGTACTTC
TRBV11-2	.	TRBJ1-1	TRBD1	CASSTWTGLNTEAFF	TGTGCCAGCAGCACTTGGACAGGGTTGAACACTGAAGCTTTCTTT
TRBV28	.	TRBJ1-1	TRBD1	CASRYRGHGTEAFF	TGTGCCAGCAGATACAGGGGGCACGGCACTGAAGCTTTCTTT
TRBV7-9	.	TRBJ2-7	.	CASSLAREQYF	TGTGCCAGCAGCTTAGCCCGCGAGCAGTACTTC
TRBV11-3	.	TRBJ2-7	.	CASSLGPGQNYEQYF	TGTGCCAGCAGCTTAGGTCCGGGACAAAACTACGAGCAGTACTTC
TRBV6-2/TRBV6-3	.	TRBJ2-1	TRBD2	CASSSPLPGLAGQYNEQFF	TGTGCCAGCAGTTCACCCCTGCCGGGACTAGCGGGACAATACAATGAGCAGTTCTTC
TRBV6-1	.	TRBJ1-5	.	CASSEARGEHQPQHF	TGTGCCAGCAGTGAAGCGCGCGGTGAACATCAGCCCCAGCATTTT
TRBV4-1	.	TRBJ1-5	.	CASSLVGQSNQPQHF	TGCGCCAGCAGCCTAGTGGGGCAGAGCAATCAGCCCCAGCATTTT
TRBV7-2	.	TRBJ2-7	TRBD1	CASSFLGGHYEQYF	TGTGCCAGCAGCTTTTTAGGGGGCCACTACGAGCAGTACTTC
TRBV30	few	TRBJ1-3	.	CAWSSVFSGNTIYF	TGTGCCTGGAGCAGTGTGTTCTCTGGAAACACCATATATTTT
TRBV29-1	.	TRBJ2-2	.	CSAEGVTGELFF	TGCAGCGCCGAAGGGGTCACCGGGGAGCTGTTTTTT
TRBV12-3/TRBV12-4	.	TRBJ2-1	.	CASSPLGEYEQFF	TGTGCCAGCAGCCCCTTAGGGGAATATGAGCAGTTCTTC
TRBV30	.	TRBJ2-2	.	CAWSTIGDTGELFF	TGTGCCTGGAGTACTATCGGGGACACCGGGGAGCTGTTTTTT
TRBV28	.	TRBJ1-5	.	CASSPDTTNQPQHF	TGTGCCAGCAGTCCCGACACGACGAATCAGCCCCAGCATTTT
TRBV5-6	.	TRBJ1-2	TRBD1	CASSWWTGFLRVNGYTF	TGTGCCAGCAGCTGGTGGACAGGGTTTCTCCGGGTTAATGGCTACACCTTC
TRBV6-5	once	TRBJ2-7	TRBD2	CASRQRREYRNEQYF	TGTGCCAGCAGGCAAAGGCGGGAGTATCGGAACGAGCAGTACTTC
TRBV3-1/TRBV3-2	.	TRBJ2-3	TRBD2	CASSPRGVAGAADTQYF	TGTGCCAGCAGCCCGAGGGGGGTAGCGGGAGCTGCAGATACGCAGTATTTT
TRBV28	few	TRBJ1-2	.	CASSHLSLRINNYGYTF	TGTGCCAGCAGCCACCTAAGCCTCCGAATTAATAACTATGGCTACACCTTC
TRBV29-1	.	TRBJ1-1	.	CSGQDTEAFF	TGCAGCGGGCAAGACACTGAAGCTTTCTTT
TRBV19	.	TRBJ1-6	TRBD1	CASSLGQGWNNSPLHF	TGTGCCAGTAGTTTGGGACAGGGATGGAATAATTCACCCCTCCACTTT
TRBV7-8	.	TRBJ2-7	.	CASSRDSSYEQYF	TGTGCCAGCAGCCGTGATAGCTCCTACGAGCAGTACTTC
TRBV19	.	TRBJ1-2	TRBD1	CASSPWTGGVYGYTF	TGTGCCAGTAGTCCCTGGACAGGGGGCGTCTATGGCTACACCTTC
TRBV6-5	.	TRBJ1-4	TRBD1	CASSSDRGYNEKLFF	TGTGCCAGCAGTTCGGACAGGGGGTATAATGAAAAACTGTTTTTT
TRBV23-1	.	TRBJ1-5	TRBD1	CASSRRTGRDQPQHF	TGCGCCAGCAGTCGTCGGACAGGTCGGGATCAGCCCCAGCATTTT
TRBV6-6	few	TRBJ2-2	TRBD2	CASSRGTSFRSNTGELFF	TGTGCCAGCAGTCGCGGGACTAGCTTTCGGTCGAACACCGGGGAGCTGTTTTTT
TRBV6-1	.	TRBJ2-4	TRBD2	CASSEVVTSGPLDF	TGTGCCAGCAGTGAAGTGGTAACTAGCGGGCCGTTAGACTTC
TRBV7-2	.	TRBJ2-3	.	CASSPLVTSRTDTQYF	TGTGCCAGCAGTCCCCTGGTCACTAGCCGGACAGATACGCAGTATTTT
TRBV5-4	.	TRBJ1-6	TRBD1	CASAGGTGGPPLHF	TGTGCCAGCGCGGGCGGGACAGGGGGACCACCCCTCCACTTT
TRBV4-1	.	TRBJ1-2	.	CASSQQGTLANYGYTF	TGCGCCAGCAGCCAACAGGGGACATTAGCTAACTATGGCTACACCTTC
TRBV27	.	TRBJ2-7	TRBD2	CASSAGLAGPYEQYF	TGTGCCAGCAGTGCGGGACTAGCGGGGCCCTACGAGCAGTACTTC
TRBV19	.	TRBJ2-2	TRBD2	CASSRDGRATGELFF	TGTGCCAGTAGTCGTGACGGGAGGGCCACCGGGGAGCTGTTTTTT
TRBV27	.	TRBJ2-3	.	CASSSVPLGDTQYF	TGTGCCAGCAGTTCGGTCCCCCTAGGAGATACGCAGTATTTT
TRBV7-2	.	TRBJ1-4	.	CASSLLGLNNEKLFF	TGTGCCAGCAGCTTACTTGGACTGAATAATGAAAAACTGTTTTTT
TRBV7-9	few	TRBJ1-4	.	CASSLVQPSKGLFF	TGTGCCAGCAGCTTAGTACAGCCCTCGAAAGGACTGTTTTTT
TRBV9	.	TRBJ2-7	TRBD1	CASSPGQGEYEQYF	TGTGCCAGCAGCCCCGGACAGGGAGAGTACGAGCAGTACTTC